The rows below give T cell receptor beta chains drawn from one sample of a study of memory CD8 T cells in hepatitis C reinfection. Data came from immunoSEQ multiplex PCR; TCRdb stores just in-frame clones and leaves some out. The sample includes around 45,000 clones, 89% of them seen just once. The sequencing sample was made of naive CD8+ T cells sorted from blood. These receptors originate from a man aged 18 to 30 with hepatitis C virus infection. Each CDR3 is given with its conserved first and last residue. The D gene is left open where the match is weak. The size entry is marked missing in some rows and otherwise reads once, few, many or a size class.

>TRBJ2-7|TRBV6-1|NA|NA
CASSEGGLSSYEQYF
TGTGCCAGCAGTGAAGGAGGGCTCAGCTCCTACGAGCAGTACTTC
>TRBJ2-5|TRBV6-5|NA|TRBD1
CASSSVTGIFETQYF
TGTGCCAGCAGTTCGGTGACAGGGATTTTTGAGACCCAGTACTTC
>TRBJ2-3|TRBV27|NA|NA
CASSLQGPDTQYF
TGTGCCAGCAGTCTACAGGGACCAGATACGCAGTATTTT
>TRBJ2-1|TRBV7-9|NA|TRBD2
CASSHTRTSGISTNEQFF
TGTGCCAGCAGCCATACGCGGACTAGCGGGATCTCTACGAATGAGCAGTTCTTC
>TRBJ2-4|TRBV19|NA|NA
CASSLQDYPANIRYF
TGTGCCAGTAGTCTCCAGGATTACCCTGCAAACATTCGGTACTTC
>TRBJ2-1|TRBV7-9|NA|NA
CASSFPPGVFYNEQFF
TGTGCCAGCAGTTTTCCGCCGGGGGTATTCTACAATGAGCAGTTCTTC
>TRBJ2-2|TRBV27|NA|NA
CASSFFGSGTGELFF
TGTGCCAGCAGTTTCTTTGGGAGTGGCACCGGGGAGCTGTTTTTT
>TRBJ1-1|TRBV6-5|NA|NA
CASSDWTVGITEAFF
TGTGCCAGCAGTGACTGGACAGTGGGGATCACTGAAGCTTTCTTT
>TRBJ2-5|TRBV7-6|NA|NA
CASSLKGGQETQYF
TGTGCCAGCAGCTTAAAGGGGGGGCAGGAGACCCAGTACTTC
>TRBJ1-1|TRBV5-1|NA|TRBD1
CASSTMTGGGTEAFF
TGCGCCAGCAGCACGATGACAGGGGGCGGAACTGAAGCTTTCTTT
>TRBJ1-1|TRBV11-3|NA|TRBD1
CASSPDPGGTEAFF
TGTGCCAGCAGCCCGGACCCAGGGGGCACTGAAGCTTTCTTT
>TRBJ2-7|TRBV5-8|NA|NA
CASSPAGALSYEQYF
TGTGCCAGCAGCCCGGCGGGGGCCCTCTCCTACGAGCAGTACTTC
>TRBJ2-3|TRBV4-3|NA|TRBD1
CASSQERTGGLDTQYF
TGCGCCAGCAGCCAAGAAAGGACAGGGGGCTTGGATACGCAGTATTTT
>TRBJ2-7|TRBV11-2|NA|TRBD2
CASSSFSGLGYEQYF
TGTGCCAGCAGCTCTTTTAGCGGGCTTGGTTACGAGCAGTACTTC
>TRBJ2-7|TRBV19|NA|NA
CASSIDPPPSGPYEQYF
TGTGCCAGTAGTATAGACCCACCCCCAAGCGGGCCCTACGAGCAGTACTTC
>TRBJ2-5|TRBV9|few|TRBD1
CASSDTGTGETQYF
TGTGCCAGCAGCGATACCGGGACAGGGGAGACCCAGTACTTC
>TRBJ2-1|TRBV10-2|NA|TRBD1
CASKRDSSSYNEQFF
TGCGCCAGCAAAAGGGACAGCAGCTCCTACAATGAGCAGTTCTTC
>TRBJ2-1|TRBV27|NA|NA
CASSIFGADNEQFF
TGTGCCAGCAGCATATTTGGGGCAGACAATGAGCAGTTCTTC
>TRBJ2-1|TRBV4-3|NA|TRBD2
CASSQRRGASGTGNEQFF
TGCGCCAGCAGCCAAAGAAGGGGGGCTAGCGGGACGGGAAATGAGCAGTTCTTC
>TRBJ1-5|TRBV27|NA|NA
CASSVRGGNQPQHF
TGTGCCAGCAGTGTGCGGGGGGGTAATCAGCCCCAGCATTTT
>TRBJ2-3|TRBV14|once|NA
CASSSEGVTDTQYF
TGTGCCAGCAGCTCCGAGGGGGTCACGGATACGCAGTATTTT
>TRBJ2-7|TRBV28|NA|TRBD1
CASSSLRDRDEEQYF
TGTGCCAGCAGCTCGCTCCGGGACAGGGACGAGGAGCAGTACTTC
>TRBJ2-5|TRBV9|NA|TRBD1
CASSVETGTETQYF
TGTGCCAGCAGCGTAGAGACAGGGACGGAGACCCAGTACTTC
>TRBJ1-5|TRBV4-1|NA|TRBD1
CASSPETGNNQPQHF
TGCGCCAGCAGCCCCGAGACAGGGAACAATCAGCCCCAGCATTTT
>TRBJ2-1|TRBV6-5|NA|NA
CASSYAASDAYNEQFF
TGTGCCAGCAGTTATGCCGCTAGCGACGCCTACAATGAGCAGTTCTTC
>TRBJ1-4|TRBV5-6|NA|NA
CASSLARPGEKLFF
TGTGCCAGCAGCTTGGCCCGGCCAGGTGAAAAACTGTTTTTT
>TRBJ2-2|TRBV6-1|NA|NA
CASIPPGNPELFF
TGTGCCAGCATCCCGCCCGGGAACCCGGAGCTGTTTTTT
>TRBJ1-3|TRBV6-4|NA|NA
CARSRDSGNTIYF
TGTGCCAGATCCCGGGACTCTGGAAACACCATATATTTT
>TRBJ2-1|TRBV7-6|NA|TRBD2
CASSWLADDNEQFF
TGTGCCAGCAGCTGGCTAGCGGATGATAATGAGCAGTTCTTC
>TRBJ2-1|TRBV10-2|medium-sized|NA
CASSPLQGPHEQFF
TGCGCCAGCAGCCCATTACAGGGTCCGCATGAGCAGTTCTTC
>TRBJ2-5|TRBV28|NA|TRBD1
CASSLQTGRETQYF
TGTGCCAGCAGTTTACAGACAGGGCGAGAGACCCAGTACTTC
>TRBJ2-1|TRBV4-2|NA|TRBD1
CASSQDIGTGVNEQFF
TGTGCCAGCAGCCAAGATATCGGGACAGGGGTGAATGAGCAGTTCTTC
>TRBJ1-3|TRBV28|once|NA
CASNLKGGSGNTIYF
TGTGCCAGCAACCTGAAAGGGGGATCTGGAAACACCATATATTTT
>TRBJ2-1|TRBV28|NA|TRBD1
CASSSTRQGYNEQFF
TGTGCCAGCAGTTCCACTCGACAGGGGTACAATGAGCAGTTCTTC
>TRBJ1-1|TRBV13|NA|TRBD1
CASSLGGAGTEAFF
TGTGCCAGCAGCCTAGGGGGCGCAGGCACTGAAGCTTTCTTT
>TRBJ1-1|TRBV11-2|NA|NA
CASTTSEGVTEAFF
TGTGCCAGCACAACCTCCGAGGGGGTCACTGAAGCTTTCTTT
>TRBJ2-2|TRBV6-1|NA|TRBD2
CASSGTSGANTGELFF
TGTGCCAGCAGTGGGACTAGCGGGGCGAACACCGGGGAGCTGTTTTTT
>TRBJ2-2|TRBV27|NA|TRBD1
CASRDRANTGELFF
TGTGCCAGCAGGGACAGGGCGAACACCGGGGAGCTGTTTTTT